Many counts were recorded for the clone carrying this TCR beta chain. Its specificity is not known. A single record per CDR3 protein comes from TCRdb applying MiXCR to the RACE reads. Of tens of thousands of distinct CDR3 sequences listed, approximately 10% were seen once; the top ten hold 6.8%. The V and J ends lost 7 bases and 4 bases, in that order; junction bases with no gene match: 2. Germline CDR1 SQVTM, CDR2 ANQGSEA. CDR3 size: 13 residues. Time point of the sample: patch test 2, 6 weeks after DPC sensitization. Indicated treatment: therapeutic diphenylcyclopropenone sensitization with weekly scalp DPC. The data were taken from a study of human T cells and chemical hapten exposure. Study summary: In the roughly 24-week study, patients were dosed weekly with diphenylcyclopropenone on the scalp throughout.

General study findings and limits: Patch test score tracked positively with PT1 expanded TCR counts. Healthy people's immune response may differ from that of the donors, who had alopecia.

Sequencing used whole blood, obtained in connection with sensitization to the hapten diphenylcyclopropenone (DPC). The chain couples TRBV29-1 to TRBJ2-2, with 11 bases lining up with TRBD2. This receptor was taken from a woman aged 50 to 65 with alopecia areata. Some clones in this sample may be carry-over from other donors' samples. The CDR3 nucleotides are TGCAGCGGGGGGACTAGCGGCACCGGGGAGCTGTTTTTT. This sequence encodes CSGGTSGTGELFF.